The clone carrying this T cell receptor (beta chain) was detected only a few times. Its specificity is not known. V was cut by 5 bases and J by 2 bases, with 7 bases left in between. This CDR3 comprises 14 residues. Germline V CDR1 and CDR2: SGHTA, FQGNSA. The data are from a study of chemoradiotherapy in HPV16-positive cancers. Study results and caveats: HPV-responsive T-cell expansion during chemoradiotherapy was linked to improved recurrence-free survival in HPV16-positive patients.

Repertoires were generated with immunoSEQ multiplex PCR, while TCRdb's copy carries only in-frame clones and drops some. The sample has roughly 15,000 clones, approximately 75% seen once. The chain couples TRBV7-2 to TRBJ1-6; D not certain. This TCR was recovered from a human donor with HPV-associated anogenital cancer. The sample was acquired from a patient who underwent chemoradiotherapy. CDR3 bases: TGTGCCAGCAGCCACGACCCCTATAATTCACCCCTCCACTTT. This gives the protein CASSHDPYNSPLHF.